The clone carrying this T cell receptor (beta chain) occurred once. This sample is drawn from a study of cytomegalovirus exposure and HLA in healthy donors. Primers for the PCR totalled 60 Vbeta and 13 Jbeta. The table came from immunoSEQ multiplex PCR; TCRdb's copy has only in-frame clones and leaves some out. This sample has roughly 140,000 clones, with roughly 80% found just once. Per the germline V gene, CDR1 is MGHRA and CDR2 is YSYEKL. Trimming cost V 0 bases and J 2 bases, with 13 bases left between them. CDR3 size: 16 residues. This TCR came from a man aged 30 to 39 in good health and CMV-seropositive. The V gene is TRBV4-1, the J gene TRBJ1-2, with a weak D call TRBD1 (6 bases). Sample: PBMCs. The CDR3 reads CASSQEAPGQNYGYTF. DNA for the CDR3: TGCGCCAGCAGCCAAGAAGCCCCCGGACAGAACTATGGCTACACCTTC.